The TCR beta chain described here comes from a study of cytomegalovirus exposure and HLA in healthy donors. PCR involved 60 Vbeta and 13 Jbeta primers. The protocol was immunoSEQ multiplex PCR, while the TCRdb copy is restricted to in-frame clones and leaves out a portion. The table shows approximately 170,000 clones, with 70% to 80% occurring only once. The origin of this receptor is a woman between 45 and 65 years old in good health and CMV-seronegative. Sequencing input: PBMCs.

Written as DNA, the CDR3 is TGCGCCAGCAGCCCCGGGGGGCGAAATCAAGAGACCCAGTACTTC. Its translation: CASSPGGRNQETQYF. V gene TRBV5-1 combines with J gene TRBJ2-5, with D perhaps TRBD2 (7 bases). The CDR3 is made up of 15 amino acids. The V end lost 4 bases, the J end lost 2 bases, and 15 bases lay between the germline ends. Germline V CDR1 and CDR2: SGHRS, YFSETQ.